This T cell receptor (beta chain) appears in the sequencing data of a study of blood T cell repertoires in COVID-19. At the level of the study: In each case, the material was cDNA or gDNA derived from T cells, B-cell-depleted T cells, or PBMCs.

Patients in Seattle were enrolled during active infection, then followed longitudinally. After removal of 3 bases from V and 5 bases from J, the junction contained 2 bases not matched to a gene. Germline values: CDR1 MNHEY, CDR2 SMNVEV (reference sequence). This CDR3 region has 15 residues. Original handling: Reference gene primer amplification gave estimated nucleated cell counts. The data were produced by immunoSEQ multiplex PCR, yet TCRdb's version contains in-frame clones alone and is incomplete. V, J and clone size are taken as reported in that table, and D and trimming were inferred from the DNA itself. The data show under 250,000 clones, about 87% seen once.

The V and J genes are TRBV27 and TRBJ2-1, with 12 bases identical to TRBD2. The material sequenced was peripheral blood. This receptor was identified in a man aged 25 to 45 with COVID-19, enrolled during active disease. The CDR3, as DNA: TGTGCCAGCAGTTTCGGACTAGCGGGAAACAATGAGCAGTTCTTC. Protein product: CASSFGLAGNNEQFF.